This T cell receptor beta chain was identified during a study of blood T cell repertoires in COVID-19. Study-wide background: Nucleic acid was either cDNA or gDNA, and it came from T cells, B-cell-depleted T cells, or PBMCs.

This CDR3 is 15 amino acids long. CDR1 and CDR2 (germline): SGHTS, YDEGEE. Trimming pared 6 bases from V and 4 bases from J, leaving 20 bases between. The assay was immunoSEQ multiplex PCR, and TCRdb's table has in-frame clones only and misses some. There are about 200,000 clones in the sample; 85% occur only once, and around a sixth lies in the top ten. Residents of about two dozen US areas, aged about 18 to 89 years, made up the participants. Grouping used clinical history reported by participants in a survey and questionnaire. Sequenced: PBMCs or T cells enriched from blood (not recorded which). The clonotype comes from a man between 40 and 49 years old who had recovered from COVID-19. The chain employs TRBV5-8 and TRBJ2-7; the D gene is possibly TRBD2 (5 bases). The CDR3 spells CASTRDFNSWYEQYF. In DNA form, the CDR3 reads TGTGCCAGCACCCGGGATTTCAATTCTTGGTACGAGCAGTACTTC.